This T cell receptor (beta chain) derives from a study of chemoradiotherapy in HPV16-positive cancers. Study background: Candidate HPV-specific T-cell clones and common TCR motifs came from functional assays in a couple of HPV16-positive patients.

The protocol was immunoSEQ multiplex PCR, while the TCRdb copy is restricted to in-frame clones and leaves out a portion. The sample has 20,000 to 25,000 clones, roughly 86% seen once. As regards this clone: Its cognate antigen is unknown.

Broader study findings: Candidate HPV-specific clones and E7-related TCR motifs grew in tumor during treatment.

V was pared by 4 bases and J by 6 bases, with 6 bases of the junction left unmatched. The CDR3 is made up of 14 amino acids. Germline V lookup: CDR1 SGDLS, CDR2 YYNGEE. The sequence was collected from a human donor with HPV-associated anogenital cancer. This specimen was blood, taken from a patient who underwent chemoradiotherapy. The chain uses TRBV9 and TRBJ2-3; 9 nucleotides agree with TRBD2. The CDR3 coding sequence is TGTGCCAGCAGCTCTAGCGGGGAGAGGGATACGCAGTATTTT. Its translation: CASSSSGERDTQYF. The complete variable domain, with remaining parts taken from reference TRBV9 and TRBJ2-3, reads DSGVTQTPKHLITATGQRVTLRCSPRSGDLSVYWYQQSLDQGLQFLIQYYNGEERAKGNILERFSAQQFPDLHSELNLSSLELGDSALYFCASSSSGERDTQYFGPGTRLTVL.